Following are 5 T cell receptor beta chains from one sample sequenced in a study of T cells after yellow fever vaccination (dated by TCRdb to the late 2010s). Taken with the paper, the label for treatment or condition translates to: live attenuated yellow fever vaccine strain. Preparation of the library involved 5' RACE. The sequencer listed for this sample is Illumina HiSeq 2500. The public sequencing data were trimmed at Q25 with fastp and processed into clonotypes with MiXCR by TCRdb, which kept only in-frame beta chains. When rows share a CDR3 protein, they turn into one entry using the most common DNA and genes. The sample profile shows about 300,000 distinct CDR3 sequences; around 6.8% of them were found once. 18% of the sample is held by the ten biggest clonotypes. This specimen was PBMCs, taken 35 to 50 days after the first yellow fever vaccination. All receptors come from a man between 18 and 29 years old who received the YFV17D yellow fever vaccine.

A few counts support this clonotype. The rearrangement links TRBV12-5 to TRBJ2-5; D gene ambiguous. Between the trimmed V and J ends, which lost 6 bases and 5 bases, there was a span of 7 bases. The germline gives CDR1 LGHNT, CDR2 FRNRAP. The CDR3 is 11 amino acids. Written as DNA, the CDR3 is TGTGCTAGTGGGGAGTGGGAGACCCAGTACTTC. Amino acid sequence: CASGEWETQYF.

In its sample, this clonotype was seen a few times. V usage is TRBV4-1 and J usage is TRBJ2-1, with TRBD2 identical over 9 bases. The CDR3 is made up of 16 amino acids. Germline V lookup: CDR1 MGHRA, CDR2 YSYEKL. V was clipped by 0 bases and J by 6 bases; unmatched bases: 6. The CDR3 sequence is CASSQEARGGFNEQFF. CDR3 in DNA: TGCGCCAGCAGCCAAGAGGCGCGGGGGGGGTTCAATGAGCAGTTCTTC.

This clonotype was counted ten times or more. This sequence joins TRBV4-1 and TRBJ1-2; TRBD1 matches 9 bases. CDR3 length equals 15 residues. The germline gives CDR1 MGHRA, CDR2 YSYEKL. Unmatched junction bases numbered 4, after V lost 0 bases and J lost 5 bases. Written as DNA, the CDR3 is TGCGCCAGCAGCCAAGATTGGACAGGGGTTTATGGCTACACCTTC. It codes for CASSQDWTGVYGYTF.

The sample holds a few counts of this clonotype. The chain joins TRBV9 to TRBJ1-2; D is ambiguous. Germline values: CDR1 SGDLS, CDR2 YYNGEE. This CDR3 has 14 amino acids. Trimming took off 2 bases at V and 7 bases at J, with 15 bases between the two ends. CDR3: CASSVGPLSVGYTF. The CDR3 DNA is TGTGCCAGCAGCGTTGGACCTCTCTCGGTTGGCTACACCTTC. Together with reference TRBV9 and TRBJ1-2, the CDR3 gives the full variable domain: DSGVTQTPKHLITATGQRVTLRCSPRSGDLSVYWYQQSLDQGLQFLIQYYNGEERAKGNILERFSAQQFPDLHSELNLSSLELGDSALYFCASSVGPLSVGYTFGSGTRLTVV.

The chain employs TRBV7-8 and TRBJ2-5; D ambiguous. There are 14 residues in the CDR3. The germline V gene encodes CDR1 SGHVS and CDR2 FQNEAQ. Trimming pared 1 base from V and 5 bases from J, leaving 11 bases between. The CDR3 protein is CASSLVYGLETQYF. CDR3 coding DNA: TGTGCCAGCAGCTTAGTTTATGGGTTGGAGACCCAGTACTTC.